This entry lists 31 T cell receptor beta chains sequenced from one sample in a study of human T cells and chemical hapten exposure. TCRdb reprocessed the RACE reads with MiXCR, giving one entry per CDR3 protein. The sample holds roughly 380,000 distinct CDR3 sequences, 4.5% to 6% seen once. Time point: pre-sensitization, week 0. Noted treatment: therapeutic diphenylcyclopropenone sensitization with weekly scalp DPC. Source: whole blood, taken in connection with sensitization to the hapten diphenylcyclopropenone (DPC). These receptors came from a woman in her forties or fifties with alopecia areata. Some clones in this sample may be carry-over from other donors' samples.

This clonotype was observed many times. V and J are TRBV9 and TRBJ2-3, with a weak D call TRBD1 (6 bases). This CDR3 spans 14 amino acids. V lost 0 bases, J lost 8 bases, and 13 bases lay in between. Germline lookup yields CDR1 SGDLS and CDR2 YYNGEE. The CDR3 spells CASSVATSGATQYF. The CDR3 DNA follows: TGTGCCAGCAGCGTAGCGACTTCAGGGGCTACGCAGTATTTT.

This clonotype was seen many times. This chain links TRBV28 with TRBJ1-5; 11 nucleotides line up with TRBD1. The CDR3 contains 16 residues. The trim removed 5 bases at V and 4 bases at J, leaving 7 bases unmatched. Germline lookup yields CDR1 MDHEN and CDR2 SYDVKM. The chain's CDR3 is CASSDRDRGTNQPQHF. CDR3 bases: TGTGCCAGCAGTGATCGGGACAGGGGGACAAATCAGCCCCAGCATTTT.

This clonotype was found a few times. The chain combines TRBV5-4 with TRBJ1-6; 7 bases map to TRBD1. The germline V gene has CDR1 SGHNT and CDR2 YYREEE (reference sequence). With 4 bases clipped from V and 7 bases from J, the junction kept 11 bases outside the gene matches. The CDR3 contains 16 residues. CDR3 sequence: CASSQSGQVLNSPLHF. The CDR3 DNA sequence: TGTGCCAGCAGCCAATCCGGACAGGTCCTAAATTCACCCCTCCACTTT.

This clonotype was counted many times. The chain links TRBV6-2 or TRBV6-3 to TRBJ2-7; 8 bases agree with TRBD2. CDR1 and CDR2 from the germline V gene are MNHEY and SVGEGT. CDR3 length equals 13 residues. J was trimmed by 4 bases and V by 8 bases; bases with no gene match: 7. CDR3 in DNA: TGTGCCAGCGGACTAGCCCCGGCGTACGAGCAGTACTTC. Translated: CASGLAPAYEQYF.

This clonotype was seen more than once but under ten times. A read error may account for a junction end that differs from germline. The rearrangement joins TRBV7-9 to TRBJ2-1; the D is unclear. CDR1 and CDR2 (germline): SEHNR, FQNEAQ (reference sequence). This CDR3 is 12 amino acids long. The CDR3 DNA follows: TGTGCCAGCAGCTTGCGAGTCGATGAGGAGTTCTTC. This gives the protein CASSLRVDEEFF.

This clonotype was picked up many times. This chain connects TRBV12-3 or TRBV12-4 to TRBJ2-1; D could derive from TRBD1 or TRBD2 (5 bases each). CDR3 length: 12 amino acids. V shed 6 bases and J shed 10 bases, with 13 bases lying between them. CDR3 sequence reads: CASSPGAREQFF. CDR3 coding DNA: TGTGCCAGCAGCCCCGGGGCGAGAGAGCAGTTCTTC.

This clonotype was observed at least ten times. The chain has TRBV7-3 and TRBJ2-3; D gene uncertain. The V and J ends lost 1 base and 0 bases respectively, with 5 bases between them. This CDR3 has 14 amino acids. Looked up from germline, CDR1 is SGHTA and CDR2 is FQGTGA. CDR3 bases: TGTGCCAGCAGCTTAAGGGCGAGCACAGATACGCAGTATTTT. It yields the protein CASSLRASTDTQYF.

In its sample, this clonotype was seen many times. V gene TRBV11-2 combines with J gene TRBJ2-3, with 8 bases matching TRBD2. The V and J ends lost 0 bases and 7 bases, in that order; junction bases with no gene match: 3. The CDR3 is made up of 14 amino acids. CDR1 is SGHAT, CDR2 FQNNGV, per germline. CDR3 nucleotide sequence: TGTGCCAGCAGCTTAGACGGGGGGGCGAATACGCAGTATTTT. Its translation is CASSLDGGANTQYF.

This clonotype showed up just a few times. The rearrangement joins TRBV20-1 to TRBJ1-5, with D unclear. This CDR3 region has 12 residues. V was clipped by 4 bases and J by 0 bases, with 4 bases between them. CDR1 is DFQATT, CDR2 SNEGSKA, per germline (reference sequence). The CDR3 coding sequence is TGCAGTGCTACCAGTAGCAATCAGCCCCAGCATTTT. Translation: CSATSSNQPQHF.

This clonotype was counted many times. This sequence joins TRBV4-2 and TRBJ1-1; no clear D gene. The V and J ends lost 1 base and 3 bases respectively, with 9 bases between them. CDR1 is LGHNA, CDR2 YNFKEQ, per germline. The CDR3 is 14 amino acids. This CDR3 reads CASSQVVGDTEAFF. The CDR3 DNA follows: TGTGCCAGCAGCCAAGTTGTAGGCGACACTGAAGCTTTCTTT.

This clonotype was observed at least ten times. The chain has TRBV27 and TRBJ2-1; D perhaps matches TRBD2 (6 bases). V lost 8 bases and J lost 0, with 14 bases in between. Germline lookup yields CDR1 MNHEY and CDR2 SMNVEV (reference sequence). The CDR3 extends over 15 amino acids. CDR3 region: CASQRAGFSYNEQFF. Written as DNA, the CDR3 is TGTGCCAGCCAAAGAGCGGGTTTCTCCTACAATGAGCAGTTCTTC.

This clonotype was counted between two and nine times. The V call is TRBV30, the J call TRBJ1-1; perhaps TRBD1 as D (6 bases). The germline gives CDR1 GTSNPN, CDR2 SVGIG (reference sequence). The V end lost 5 bases, the J end lost 6 bases, and 13 bases lay between the germline ends. This CDR3 region has 12 residues. CDR3 region: CAWGGFRAEAFF. The DNA of the CDR3 is TGTGCCTGGGGGGGCTTCAGAGCTGAAGCTTTCTTT.

This clonotype came up many times. This chain links TRBV25-1 with TRBJ1-5; a weak D match, TRBD1 (5 bases). The CDR3 runs 14 residues. The V gene lost 4 bases and the J gene lost 7 bases, with 14 bases spanning the gap. Per germline, CDR1 MGHDK and CDR2 SYGVNS. DNA for the CDR3: TGTGCCAGCAGTGCCCCCGGGGGGTACCAGCCCCAGCATTTT. Residues: CASSAPGGYQPQHF.

This clonotype was found many times. The chain combines TRBV14 with TRBJ2-3; D remains unclear. Trimming removed 2 bases at V and 2 bases at J, with 17 bases between. The CDR3 is 17 amino acids. Germline V gene lookup returns CDR1 SGHDN and CDR2 FVKESK. Here the CDR3 DNA reads TGTGCCAGCAGCCAAAGGGTGCTCGGCGGTTTCACAGATACGCAGTATTTT. Translation gives CASSQRVLGGFTDTQYF.

This clonotype was detected many times. The gene calls are TRBV13 and TRBJ2-3; D may be TRBD2 (6 bases). Trimming left V 5 bases short and J 5 bases short, with 14 bases between. Germline V gene lookup returns CDR1 PRHDT and CDR2 FYEKMQ (reference sequence). The CDR3 loop spans 14 amino acids. CDR3: CASSEESGGDTQYF. CDR3 DNA sequence: TGTGCCAGCAGCGAGGAGTCCGGGGGAGATACGCAGTATTTT. Full variable domain (remainder filled in from reference TRBV13 and TRBJ2-3): AAGVIQSPRHLIKEKRETATLKCYPIPRHDTVYWYQQGPGQDPQFLISFYEKMQSDKGSIPDRFSAQQFSDYHSELNMSSLELGDSALYFCASSEESGGDTQYFGPGTRLTVL.

This clonotype occurred a few times. This chain joins TRBV5-4 and TRBJ1-6, with 7 bases matching TRBD1. CDR1 is SGHNT, CDR2 YYREEE, per germline (reference sequence). The CDR3 sequence is 14 residues long. V shed 4 bases and J 7 bases; nucleotides not matched to a gene: 5. The CDR3 nucleotides read TGTGCCAGCAGCACCGGGACAGAGAATTCACCCCTCCACTTT. Its translation is CASSTGTENSPLHF.

This clonotype came up many times. This chain links TRBV4-3 with TRBJ2-7; D is perhaps TRBD1 or TRBD2 (5 bases each). The CDR3 is 14 residues long. With 0 bases removed from V and 6 bases from J, the gap between germline ends came to 12 bases. Looked up from germline, CDR1 is LGHNA and CDR2 is YSLEER. The CDR3 DNA is TGCGCCAGCAGCCAAGATGGCAGGGCGGGCGAGCAGTACTTC. It translates to CASSQDGRAGEQYF.

This clonotype was recorded many times. The chain couples TRBV7-9 to TRBJ2-3; 7 bases fit TRBD1. V lost 5 bases to trimming and J lost 2 bases; unmatched junction nucleotides: 7. The CDR3 has 15 residues. Germline assignment: CDR1 SEHNR and CDR2 FQNEAQ (reference sequence). CDR3 sequence: CASSPGTAITDTQYF. The CDR3 DNA reads as TGTGCCAGCAGCCCTGGGACAGCTATCACAGATACGCAGTATTTT.

The J gene is TRBJ1-6, the V gene TRBV6-5; 7 bases are a match to TRBD1. Germline CDR1 and CDR2: MNHEY and SVGAGI. The CDR3 covers 13 residues. The V and J ends lost 6 bases and 5 bases, in that order; junction bases with no gene match: 1. The CDR3 is CASRDRNNSPLHF. The CDR3 DNA is TGTGCCAGCAGGGACAGGAATAATTCACCCCTCCACTTT.

Regarding this clonotype: The junction and the germline gene differ at one end; a read error may be behind it. The chain links TRBV9 to TRBJ1-1; no clear D. Germline-derived CDR1 and CDR2 are SGDLS and YYNGEE. CDR3 length equals 14 residues. CDR3 protein: CAGSVVPGNTEAFF. The CDR3 nucleotides are TGTGCCGGCAGCGTAGTACCCGGGAACACTGAAGCTTTCTTT.

This clonotype was detected ten times or more. The chain is built from TRBV20-1 and TRBJ1-5; D is unresolved. Germline V gene sequence: CDR1 DFQATT, CDR2 SNEGSKA (reference sequence). Trimming removed 4 bases at V and 5 bases at J, with 18 bases between. The CDR3 is made up of 15 amino acids. CDR3: CSATINPAVYQPQHF. The CDR3 DNA is TGCAGTGCTACCATTAACCCCGCGGTGTATCAGCCCCAGCATTTT.

This clonotype was picked up many times. The chain has TRBV9 and TRBJ1-1; perhaps TRBD1 as D (6 bases). This CDR3 comprises 15 residues. In germline, CDR1 is SGDLS, CDR2 YYNGEE. The V end lost 0 bases, the J end lost 5 bases, and 14 bases lay between the germline ends. CDR3 DNA: TGTGCCAGCAGCGTAGGAGGGGGTCCTGGGACTGAAGCTTTCTTT. Protein: CASSVGGGPGTEAFF. The variable domain in full, completed from reference TRBV9 and TRBJ1-1, reads DSGVTQTPKHLITATGQRVTLRCSPRSGDLSVYWYQQSLDQGLQFLIQYYNGEERAKGNILERFSAQQFPDLHSELNLSSLELGDSALYFCASSVGGGPGTEAFFGQGTRLTVV.

This clonotype was counted many times. This chain joins TRBV9 and TRBJ2-3, with D maybe TRBD2 (5 bases). Between the trimmed V and J ends, which lost 0 bases and 6 bases, there was a span of 17 bases. CDR3 size: 16 residues. The V gene's germline CDR1 is SGDLS and CDR2 YYNGEE. DNA of the CDR3: TGTGCCAGCAGCGTAGATGTGAGGGCCTCGTCCGATACGCAGTATTTT. Its protein is CASSVDVRASSDTQYF.

The sample holds many counts of this clonotype. The J gene is TRBJ2-3, the V gene TRBV6-5; 7 bases map to TRBD2. V gave up 6 bases and J gave up 3 bases; unmatched junction bases: 9. CDR1 is MNHEY and CDR2 is SVGAGI in the germline V gene. This CDR3 region has 15 residues. CDR3 DNA: TGTGCCAGCAGCAAAAGACTAGCTTTGACAGATACGCAGTATTTT. Protein sequence: CASSKRLALTDTQYF.

This clonotype was seen repeatedly, ten times or more. The V and J genes are TRBV3-1 and TRBJ2-2; D remains ambiguous. This CDR3 spans 10 amino acids. The germline V gene has CDR1 LGHDT and CDR2 YNNKEL (reference sequence). The V end was cut by 9 bases, the J end by 6 bases, with 5 bases between. DNA of the CDR3: TGTGCCAGTTACGCCGGGGAGCTGTTTTTT. Its protein is CASYAGELFF.

The chain has TRBV6-5 and TRBJ2-5; TRBD2 matches at 11 bases. Looked up from germline, CDR1 is MNHEY and CDR2 is SVGAGI. The CDR3 is 15 amino acids. The V segment lost 7 bases and the J segment 5 bases; nucleotides outside the gene matches: 9. CDR3 bases: TGTGCCAGCATCTTCCGACTAGCGGGGTCGGAGACCCAGTACTTC. It encodes CASIFRLAGSETQYF.

This clonotype has only a few counts. The CDR3 region is CSARELGAHGYTF. As DNA, the CDR3 is TGCAGTGCTAGAGAGTTGGGGGCGCATGGCTACACCTTC. This chain joins TRBV20-1 and TRBJ1-2; the D gene is possibly TRBD1 (6 bases). The CDR3 is 13 amino acids. The V and J ends lost 0 bases and 6 bases respectively, with 11 bases between them. Germline V lookup: CDR1 DFQATT, CDR2 SNEGSKA (reference sequence).

The sample holds many counts of this clonotype. The CDR3 loop is CASSRQGNSPLHF. The CDR3 DNA reads as TGTGCCAGCAGCAGACAGGGTAATTCACCCCTCCACTTT. The chain combines TRBV4-2 with TRBJ1-6, with TRBD1 identical over 7 bases. Looked up from germline, CDR1 is LGHNA and CDR2 is YNFKEQ. CDR3 size: 13 residues. V shed 5 bases, J shed 6 bases, and the junction held 1 base outside the gene matches.

The chain links TRBV12-3 or TRBV12-4 to TRBJ2-7; TRBD2 matches 12 bases. V shed 7 bases and J 6 bases; nucleotides not matched to a gene: 4. The CDR3 spans 13 residues. The CDR3 DNA reads as TGTGCCAGCACCGTGACTAGCGGGGGCGAGCAGTACTTC. This encodes CASTVTSGGEQYF.

This clonotype was recorded many times. The gene calls are TRBV6-6 and TRBJ2-7; 8 bases match TRBD1. The V and J ends lost 7 bases and 4 bases, in that order; junction bases with no gene match: 3. Germline-derived CDR1 and CDR2 are MNHNY and SVGAGI (reference sequence). This CDR3 comprises 12 residues. CDR3 sequence (DNA): TGTGCCAGCACCCGACAGGGGTACGAGCAGTACTTC. As protein: CASTRQGYEQYF.

The sample holds a few counts of this clonotype. The V gene is TRBV10-3, the J gene TRBJ1-3; D is unresolved. Germline V gene sequence: CDR1 ENHRY, CDR2 SYGVKD. This CDR3 has 14 amino acids. The V and J ends lost 6 bases and 0 bases respectively, with 9 bases between them. This CDR3 is CAIRTAISGNTIYF. The CDR3 DNA is TGTGCCATCAGGACGGCTATCTCTGGAAACACCATATATTTT.